This T cell receptor (beta chain) was observed in a study of blood T cell repertoires in COVID-19. Study-level information: The United States, Italy and Spain supplied acute and convalescent COVID-19 samples. Sources were T cells, B-cell-depleted T cells, or PBMCs; the material itself was cDNA or gDNA.

Original data processing: It was from reference gene primer amplification that nucleated cell counts were estimated. Some clones are missing from TCRdb's copy, which holds only in-frame ones; the method was immunoSEQ multiplex PCR. V, J and clone size derive from that table, while D and trimming were established from the DNA sequence. There are roughly 140,000 clones in the sample; 75% to 85% occur only once, and around 2.9% lies in the top ten. This TCR derives from a man aged 45-65 years with acute or convalescent COVID-19. Sequencing was done on a sample of peripheral blood.

CDR3 DNA sequence: TGTGCCAGCAGTTTAGGGCAAGTTTACGAGCAGTACTTC. This gives the protein CASSLGQVYEQYF. The chain joins TRBV27 to TRBJ2-7; no clear D. CDR3 length: 13 residues. Looked up from germline, CDR1 is MNHEY and CDR2 is SMNVEV (reference sequence). V lost 2 bases and J lost 4, with 9 bases in between.